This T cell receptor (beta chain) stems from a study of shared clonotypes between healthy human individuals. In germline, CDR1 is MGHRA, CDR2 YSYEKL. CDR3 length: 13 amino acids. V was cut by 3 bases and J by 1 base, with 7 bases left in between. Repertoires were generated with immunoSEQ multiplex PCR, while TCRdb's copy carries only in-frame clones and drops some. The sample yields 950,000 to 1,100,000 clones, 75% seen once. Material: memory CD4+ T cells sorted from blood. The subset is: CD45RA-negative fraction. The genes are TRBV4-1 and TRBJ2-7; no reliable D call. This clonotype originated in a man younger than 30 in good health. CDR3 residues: CASSHPESYEQYF. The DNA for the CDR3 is TGCGCCAGCAGCCACCCTGAATCCTACGAGCAGTACTTC.